This TCR beta chain was obtained from a study of breast tumors, draining lymph nodes, adjacent tissues. The lymph nodes were axillary draining lymph nodes from breast cancer patients. MiXCR, run by TCRdb on the multiplex PCR reads, gives a single entry per CDR3 protein. The sample shows 65,000 to 80,000 distinct CDR3 sequences, about 21% of them seen only once. This clonotype was counted ten times or more. Its antigen remains unidentified. General observations from the study: That most tumor T cells come from lymph nodes remained unproven. Compared with lymph nodes, tumors were less diverse; compared with nontumor tissue, more.

This CDR3 is built from 13 residues. V was trimmed by 6 bases and J by 4 bases, leaving 10 bases between them. Germline V CDR1 and CDR2: SGHTA, FQGNSA. Sequenced: axillary lymph node tissue. This TCR came from a female donor with breast cancer. Some clones in this sample may be carry-over from other donors' samples. This chain uses TRBV7-2 with TRBJ2-1; D remains unclear. Written as DNA, the CDR3 is TGTGCCAGCAGACGGCCGGCTTACAATGAGCAGTTCTTC. This codes for CASRRPAYNEQFF.